The next 9 T cell receptor beta chains were all read from a single sample in a study of T cells after yellow fever vaccination. One entry per CDR3 protein results from TCRdb running MiXCR on the 5' RACE reads. Among about 580,000 distinct CDR3 sequences, roughly 17% were seen once, and the ten largest hold around 15%. This material consisted of PBMCs, taken less than 6 days after the first yellow fever vaccination. All receptors derive from a man between 18 and 35 years old who received the YFV17D yellow fever vaccine.

This clonotype was counted between two and nine times. V gene TRBV6-5 combines with J gene TRBJ2-5; D gene unclear. This CDR3 region has 15 residues. The V and J ends lost 0 bases and 0 bases respectively, with 8 bases between them. Germline CDR1 reads MNHEY; CDR2 reads SVGAGI. The CDR3 coding sequence is TGTGCCAGCAGTTACTCGGTGTCGTACCAAGAGACCCAGTACTTC. It specifies CASSYSVSYQETQYF.

This clonotype has ten or more counts. The rearrangement uses TRBV15 and TRBJ2-1, with D unresolved. Looked up from germline, CDR1 is LNHNV and CDR2 is YYDKDF (reference sequence). This CDR3 region has 15 residues. Between the trimmed V and J ends, which lost 4 bases and 10 bases, there was a span of 20 bases. In nucleotides, the CDR3 is TGTGCCACCAGCAAGGCCGGTGGGTTTAAGGGCGAGCAGTTCTTC. It is translated as CATSKAGGFKGEQFF.

This clonotype is a singleton in its sample. The V call is TRBV20-1, the J call TRBJ2-7; 7 positions match TRBD2. V lost 7 bases, J lost 3 bases, and 9 bases stayed unmatched. This CDR3 is built from 13 residues. The germline gives CDR1 DFQATT, CDR2 SNEGSKA (reference sequence). The CDR3 here is CSVAVERGYEQYF. The CDR3 nucleotides are TGCAGTGTCGCCGTCGAGCGGGGCTACGAGCAGTACTTC.

This clonotype occurred many times. The V gene is TRBV12-3 or TRBV12-4, the J gene TRBJ2-2; D uncertain. CDR3 length: 14 residues. With 6 bases removed from V and 7 bases from J, the gap between germline ends came to 15 bases. Here the CDR3 DNA reads TGTGCCAGCAGACGTGGTCCCAGTCACGGGGAGCTGTTTTTT. This codes for CASRRGPSHGELFF.

Many counts were recorded for this clonotype. The chain uses TRBV11-2 and TRBJ2-3; D unresolved. This CDR3 is built from 13 residues. Trimming left V 1 base short and J 2 bases short, with 4 bases between. The V gene's germline CDR1 is SGHAT and CDR2 FQNNGV. CDR3: CASSLGATDTQYF. The CDR3, as DNA: TGTGCCAGCAGCTTAGGGGCCACAGATACGCAGTATTTT.

This clonotype was observed a few times. The CDR3 sequence is CSARDWGLGNTGELFF. Written as DNA, the CDR3 is TGCAGTGCTAGAGATTGGGGTTTGGGGAACACCGGGGAGCTGTTTTTT. The chain joins TRBV20-1 to TRBJ2-2, with unresolved D. The germline V gene encodes CDR1 DFQATT and CDR2 SNEGSKA (reference sequence). Trimming cost V 0 bases and J 1 base, with 12 bases left between them. This CDR3 region has 16 residues.

The V call is TRBV11-2, the J call TRBJ1-1, with D maybe TRBD1 (6 bases). CDR3 length: 11 amino acids. Germline values: CDR1 SGHAT, CDR2 FQNNGV. Trimming left V 10 bases short and J 10 bases short, with 16 bases between. The CDR3 spells CATRPGGAAFF. The CDR3 coding sequence is TGTGCCACAAGGCCCGGGGGGGCAGCTTTCTTT.

This clonotype showed up just a few times. The chain couples TRBV6-1 to TRBJ2-5; D remains ambiguous. Per germline, CDR1 MNHNS and CDR2 SASEGT. The CDR3 runs 13 residues. The V gene lost 4 bases and the J gene lost 4 bases, with 10 bases spanning the gap. The chain's CDR3 is CASSVRSAETQYF. The CDR3 DNA sequence: TGTGCCAGCAGTGTTCGATCGGCAGAGACCCAGTACTTC.

V gene TRBV5-1 combines with J gene TRBJ2-3, with TRBD1 as a possible D gene (5 bases). Trimming removed 1 base from V and 1 base from J, with 10 bases in between. Germline V CDR1 and CDR2: SGHRS, YFSETQ. This CDR3 has 15 residues. The chain's CDR3 is CASSLKGVGTDTQYF. CDR3 sequence (DNA): TGCGCCAGCAGCTTGAAAGGGGTAGGCACAGATACGCAGTATTTT.